These 22 T cell receptor beta chains share one sample of origin, sequenced in a study of OX40 agonist ivuxolimab in advanced cancers. Repertoires were generated with immunoSEQ multiplex PCR, while TCRdb's copy carries only in-frame clones and drops some. The sample records more than 95,000 clones, 70% to 90% being singletons. The material was CD4+ or CD8+ T cells sorted from blood, obtained in a trial of the OX40 agonist ivuxolimab. All receptors derive from an adult with an advanced solid tumor such as melanoma, head and neck, liver or kidney cancer.

The rearrangement links TRBV19 to TRBJ2-7, with D tentatively TRBD1 (6 bases). The CDR3 length is 15 residues. Trimming removed 2 bases from V and 0 bases from J, with 11 bases in between. In germline, CDR1 is LNHDA, CDR2 SQIVND (reference sequence). This chain's CDR3 is CASSINRGYSYEQYF. CDR3 DNA: TGTGCCAGTAGTATAAATAGGGGGTACTCCTACGAGCAGTACTTC.

This chain joins TRBV5-1 and TRBJ2-7; D is ambiguous. Germline CDR1 SGHRS, CDR2 YFSETQ. The CDR3 is 16 residues long. Trimming stripped 5 bases from V and 1 base from J, with 19 bases between. CDR3 loop: CASSKAQYSDSYEQYF. CDR3 DNA sequence: TGCGCCAGCAGTAAGGCTCAATACTCGGATTCCTACGAGCAGTACTTC.

This sequence joins TRBV28 and TRBJ2-7; D ambiguous. Germline assignment: CDR1 MDHEN and CDR2 SYDVKM. The CDR3 has 13 amino acids. V dropped 7 bases and J dropped 4 bases, with 14 bases sitting between them. CDR3 in DNA: TGTGCCAGCACGATTGACGGGCCGTACGAGCAGTACTTC. Amino acids: CASTIDGPYEQYF.

This clone has a single count. CDR3 sequence reads: CASSLAGKGKAFF. The CDR3 nucleotides are TGTGCCAGCAGTTTAGCTGGGAAGGGCAAAGCTTTCTTT. The genes are TRBV6-6 and TRBJ1-1; D is uncertain. CDR1 MNHNY and CDR2 SVGAGI come from the germline V gene (reference sequence). V gave up 4 bases and J gave up 9 bases, with 15 bases separating them. The CDR3 contains 13 residues.

CDR3 coding DNA: TGCGCCAGCAGGACTGAGGACCTCAGCACAGATACGCAGTATTTT. Protein: CASRTEDLSTDTQYF. The V call is TRBV5-1, the J call TRBJ2-3, with D unclear. The germline V and J ends were trimmed by 5 bases and 0 bases, with 13 bases remaining between them. CDR3 length: 15 amino acids. The germline gives CDR1 SGHRS, CDR2 YFSETQ. Full variable domain (rest looked up from reference TRBV5-1 and TRBJ2-3): KAGVTQTPRYLIKTRGQQVTLSCSPISGHRSVSWYQQTPGQGLQFLFEYFSETQRNKGNFPGRFSGRQFSNSRSEMNVSTLELGDSALYLCASRTEDLSTDTQYFGPGTRLTVL.

The gene calls are TRBV6-1 and TRBJ1-4; no firm D call. Deletions cut 2 bases from V and 8 bases from J, with 6 bases between. This CDR3 is 12 amino acids long. Germline assignment: CDR1 MNHNS and CDR2 SASEGT. CDR3 loop: CASSEFREKLFF. CDR3 coding DNA: TGTGCCAGCAGTGAATTTCGGGAAAAACTGTTTTTT.

The chain uses TRBV4-1 and TRBJ2-1; D is perhaps TRBD2 (6 bases). Germline CDR1 and CDR2: MGHRA and YSYEKL. This CDR3 is 15 amino acids long. The V gene lost 0 bases and the J gene lost 3 bases, with 9 bases spanning the gap. DNA for the CDR3: TGCGCCAGCAGCCAAGAAACGGGGGACTACAATGAGCAGTTCTTC. As protein: CASSQETGDYNEQFF.

This chain joins TRBV28 and TRBJ1-2, with 7 positions matching TRBD1. Germline trimming cut 6 bases from V and 5 bases from J; bases unmatched to any gene: 9. The V gene's germline CDR1 is MDHEN and CDR2 SYDVKM. The CDR3 spans 14 residues. The chain's CDR3 is CASSRSDREYGYTF. CDR3 in DNA: TGTGCCAGCAGCCGCTCAGACAGGGAATATGGCTACACCTTC.

The chain recombines TRBV7-9 with TRBJ1-2, with unresolved D. Germline CDR1 reads SEHNR; CDR2 reads FQNEAQ (reference sequence). This CDR3 contains 15 residues. Trimming cost V 2 bases and J 0 bases, with 10 bases left between them. The CDR3 DNA reads as TGTGCCAGCAGCTTACGTCCCACGGCTAACTATGGCTACACCTTC. This sequence encodes CASSLRPTANYGYTF.

The V and J genes are TRBV2 and TRBJ1-5, with D hard to call. V was trimmed by 7 bases and J by 0 bases, leaving 10 bases between them. CDR1 is SNHLY and CDR2 is FYNNEI in the germline V gene. The CDR3 runs to 14 residues. The CDR3 DNA sequence: TGTGCCAGCACAGTCCAGTATAGCAATCAGCCCCAGCATTTT. Translated: CASTVQYSNQPQHF.

V and J are TRBV18 and TRBJ2-1, with D tentatively TRBD2 (7 bases). V gave up 6 bases and J gave up 5 bases, with 17 bases separating them. The CDR3 spans 15 residues. Germline V CDR1 and CDR2: KGHSH, LQKENI. This CDR3 reads CASSPTRGADNEQFF. The CDR3 DNA reads TGTGCCAGCTCGCCCACCCGGGGGGCAGACAATGAGCAGTTCTTC.

The CDR3: CASSLNGLTSSGNTIYF. The DNA for the CDR3 is TGTGCCAGCAGTTTAAACGGCTTGACAAGCTCTGGAAACACCATATATTTT. V gene TRBV28 combines with J gene TRBJ1-3, with D uncertain. Germline assignment: CDR1 MDHEN and CDR2 SYDVKM. The CDR3 is made up of 17 amino acids. Trimming shortened V by 2 bases and J by 0 bases, and 14 bases separated the two germline ends.

This clone was seen only once. The DNA for the CDR3 is TGCAGCGACCGCGAGGGACTTGACTACACCTTC. It yields the protein CSDREGLDYTF. V usage is TRBV29-1 and J usage is TRBJ1-2; maybe TRBD1 (5 bases). Germline CDR1 reads SQVTM; CDR2 reads ANQGSEA. Trimming pared 7 bases from V and 10 bases from J, leaving 16 bases between. The CDR3 has 11 amino acids.

This chain joins TRBV7-2 and TRBJ1-2; 9 bases align to TRBD1. The CDR3 covers 15 residues. CDR1 is SGHTA and CDR2 is FQGNSA in the germline V gene. V gave up 5 bases and J gave up 3 bases; unmatched junction bases: 7. This chain's CDR3 is CASSRDRAAHYGYTF. The CDR3 nucleotides read TGTGCCAGCAGCCGGGACAGGGCGGCGCACTATGGCTACACCTTC.

V and J are TRBV7-2 and TRBJ2-7, with TRBD2 identical over 9 bases. The germline CDR1 and CDR2 sequences are SGHTA and FQGNSA. The CDR3 runs 16 residues. With 2 bases clipped from V and 6 bases from J, the junction kept 11 bases outside the gene matches. The CDR3 loop is CASSLRTSVGHSEQYF. The CDR3 nucleotides are TGTGCCAGCAGCTTACGGACTAGCGTCGGTCACTCCGAGCAGTACTTC. Drawing the rest from reference TRBV7-2 and TRBJ2-7, the complete variable domain is GAGVSQSPSNKVTEKGKDVELRCDPISGHTALYWYRQSLGQGLEFLIYFQGNSAPDKSGLPSDRFSAERTGGSVSTLTIQRTQQEDSAVYLCASSLRTSVGHSEQYFGPGTRLTVT.

Only one count was recorded for this clone. This chain joins TRBV7-2 and TRBJ1-3, with D tentatively TRBD1 (5 bases). Germline V gives CDR1 SGHTA, CDR2 FQGNSA. Between the trimmed V and J ends, which lost 1 base and 0 bases, there was a span of 10 bases. This CDR3 has 16 residues. The CDR3 here is CASSLGQTFSGNTIYF. As DNA, the CDR3 is TGTGCCAGCAGCTTAGGACAGACTTTCTCTGGAAACACCATATATTTT.

The V call is TRBV6-6, the J call TRBJ2-7, with 7 bases matching TRBD1. J was trimmed by 2 bases and V by 7 bases; bases with no gene match: 8. Germline-derived CDR1 and CDR2 are MNHNY and SVGAGI (reference sequence). The CDR3 is 14 residues long. The chain's CDR3 is CASIQGQGAYEQYF. The CDR3 DNA reads as TGTGCCAGCATCCAGGGGCAGGGGGCCTACGAGCAGTACTTC.

The CDR3 reads CASSRLAGGLETQYF. The CDR3 nucleotides read TGTGCCAGCAGCAGACTAGCGGGGGGGCTTGAGACCCAGTACTTC. The rearrangement uses TRBV7-3 and TRBJ2-5; 14 bases map to TRBD2. The CDR3 runs 15 residues. V dropped 5 bases and J dropped 5; count of bases not matched to a gene: 4. The germline CDR1 and CDR2 sequences are SGHTA and FQGTGA.

The V and J genes are TRBV5-6 and TRBJ2-1, with 11 bases matching TRBD1. Germline-derived CDR1 and CDR2 are SGHDT and YYEEEE. CDR3 size: 15 residues. V lost 3 bases to trimming and J lost 7 bases; unmatched junction nucleotides: 6. The CDR3 sequence is CASSSGQGARNEQFF. CDR3 DNA: TGTGCCAGCAGCTCAGGACAGGGGGCGAGAAATGAGCAGTTCTTC.

The chain has TRBV27 and TRBJ2-7; the D is unclear. The V end was cut by 6 bases, the J end by 3 bases, with 12 bases between. CDR1 MNHEY and CDR2 SMNVEV come from the germline V gene (reference sequence). The CDR3 totals 13 residues. In DNA form, the CDR3 reads TGTGCCAGCAGGGCCTCGGCTGGCTACGAGCAGTACTTC. Protein: CASRASAGYEQYF.

This chain connects TRBV4-2 to TRBJ1-2, with D tentatively TRBD1 (5 bases). Germline lookup yields CDR1 LGHNA and CDR2 YNFKEQ. This CDR3 spans 15 amino acids. The V end was cut by 6 bases, the J end by 1 base, with 15 bases between. The DNA of the CDR3 is TGTGCCAGCAGTCCCCCAGGGTTGGTTAACTATGGCTACACCTTC. This gives the protein CASSPPGLVNYGYTF.

J is TRBJ2-3 and V is TRBV21-1; whether TRBD1, the table's D call, matches the DNA was not checked. TRBV21-1 is recorded as a pseudogene. The CDR3 consists of 16 residues. CDR3 sequence: CASSILRGGVPDTQYF. Written as DNA, the CDR3 is TGTGCCAGCAGCATTCTAAGAGGGGGCGTCCCAGATACGCAGTATTTT.